A selection of T cell receptor beta chains follows, all from one sample in a study of T cell changes during pregnancy in multiple sclerosis. Libraries were prepared by immunoSEQ multiplex PCR; TCRdb keeps only in-frame clonotypes and omits some of them. The table includes approximately 100,000 clones, just over 90% detected once. Material: peripheral blood, obtained after pregnancy. Source of these receptors: a female donor in good health, enrolled as a control in a pregnancy study. Both conserved end residues are part of each CDR3. A D gene is named only where the DNA matches it firmly. Size is stated for part of the rows, as once, few or many counts, or as a class when the clone is expanded.

j_call	clone_size	d_call	v_call	cdr3_aa	cdr3_nt
TRBJ2-3	.	.	TRBV6-1	CASSETFRQAMPTDTQYF	TGTGCCAGCAGTGAAACGTTCAGACAGGCGATGCCCACAGATACGCAGTATTTT
TRBJ2-1	.	.	TRBV5-1	CASSREMSSYNEQFF	TGCGCCAGCAGCCGAGAGATGAGCTCCTACAATGAGCAGTTCTTC
TRBJ1-5	few	TRBD1	TRBV6-1	CASRGQGQQPQHF	TGTGCCAGCAGGGGACAGGGCCAACAGCCCCAGCATTTT
TRBJ1-5	.	.	TRBV6-1	CASSNQSQHF	TGTGCCAGCAGTAATCAGTCCCAGCATTTT
TRBJ1-6	few	.	TRBV5-1	CASSPQMAGDSPLHF	TGCGCCAGCAGCCCCCAGATGGCCGGGGATTCACCCCTCCACTTT
TRBJ2-5	.	TRBD2	TRBV9	CASSVGGAGGLETQYF	TGTGCCAGCAGCGTAGGTGGAGCGGGGGGCTTGGAGACCCAGTACTTC
TRBJ2-3	.	TRBD2	TRBV30	CAWSPPGLAGGTDTQYF	TGTGCCTGGAGTCCCCCGGGACTAGCGGGGGGAACAGATACGCAGTATTTT
TRBJ2-2	.	TRBD2	TRBV11-2	CASSLVGGGAGELFF	TGTGCCAGCAGCTTAGTAGGCGGGGGGGCCGGGGAGCTGTTTTTT
TRBJ2-1	.	TRBD2	TRBV5-1	CASSLARTSGGAEQFF	TGCGCCAGCAGCTTGGCCCGGACTAGCGGGGGAGCTGAGCAGTTCTTC
TRBJ1-5	.	TRBD1	TRBV2	CASSAPTGGYQPQHF	TGTGCCAGCAGTGCTCCCACAGGGGGCTATCAGCCCCAGCATTTT
TRBJ2-7	few	.	TRBV6-6	CASSYASSEQYF	TGTGCCAGCAGTTACGCCTCTAGTGAGCAGTACTTC
TRBJ2-7	.	TRBD1	TRBV6-6	CASRRGTGSYEQYF	TGTGCCAGCCGACGCGGGACAGGGTCCTACGAGCAGTACTTC
TRBJ2-3	.	.	TRBV7-9	CASSLLVGTDTQYF	TGTGCCAGCAGCTTACTAGTAGGCACAGATACGCAGTATTTT
TRBJ2-5	.	TRBD1	TRBV7-8	CASSFWTGDLETQYF	TGTGCCAGCAGCTTCTGGACAGGGGATTTGGAGACCCAGTACTTC
TRBJ1-3	.	.	TRBV28	CASSPAMTGNTIYF	TGTGCCAGCAGTCCAGCAATGACAGGAAACACCATATATTTT